These 6 T cell receptor beta chains came from one sample sequenced in a study of human T cells and chemical hapten exposure. Via MiXCR, TCRdb re-called the RACE reads, giving one row per CDR3 protein. The sample shows approximately 90,000 distinct CDR3 sequences, 10% to 13% of them seen only once. The time point: patch test 1, 2 weeks after DPC sensitization. Treatment described: therapeutic diphenylcyclopropenone sensitization with weekly scalp DPC. This specimen consisted of whole blood, obtained in connection with sensitization to the hapten diphenylcyclopropenone (DPC). The receptors stem from a man aged 35-49 years with alopecia areata. Some clones in this sample may be carry-over from other donors' samples.

This sequence joins TRBV2 and TRBJ1-1; 9 positions match TRBD1. The ends lost 3 bases at V and 5 bases at J; junction bases unmatched: 10. Germline lookup yields CDR1 SNHLY and CDR2 FYNNEI. This CDR3 has 16 amino acids. DNA of the CDR3: TGTGCCAGCAGTGAGTTTGACCCGGGGACAGGGACTGAAGCTTTCTTT. Translated: CASSEFDPGTGTEAFF.

This clonotype was counted ten times or more. The chain couples TRBV12-3 or TRBV12-4 to TRBJ1-2; tentatively, D is TRBD1 (6 bases). Trimming cost V 3 bases and J 4 bases, with 12 bases left between them. The CDR3 has 14 amino acids. The CDR3 sequence: CASSFRGSAYGYTF. CDR3 coding DNA: TGTGCCAGCAGTTTCAGGGGTTCCGCCTATGGCTACACCTTC.

The chain has TRBV7-2 and TRBJ2-2; TRBD2 agrees at 9 bases. Germline V gene sequence: CDR1 SGHTA, CDR2 FQGNSA. V was pared by 5 bases and J by 2 bases, with 12 bases of the junction left unmatched. The CDR3 consists of 18 residues. The CDR3 nucleotides read TGTGCCAGCAGCCAAGAGGGGCTAGCGGGACGAAACACCGGGGAGCTGTTTTTT. It specifies CASSQEGLAGRNTGELFF.

This clonotype has more than one count but fewer than ten. The rearrangement uses TRBV6-5 and TRBJ2-7; 8 bases map to TRBD1. V was clipped by 2 bases and J by 3 bases; unmatched bases: 3. The CDR3 runs 14 residues. The V gene's germline CDR1 is MNHEY and CDR2 SVGAGI. CDR3 in amino acids: CASSYTGGNYEQYF. The CDR3 region has the DNA TGTGCCAGCAGTTACACAGGGGGTAACTACGAGCAGTACTTC.

In this sample, this clonotype turned up a few times. The chain uses TRBV6-2 or TRBV6-3 and TRBJ2-3; 9 positions agree with TRBD2. V dropped 6 bases and J dropped 1; count of bases not matched to a gene: 2. The CDR3 runs 14 residues. Germline-derived CDR1 and CDR2 are MNHEY and SVGEGT. The CDR3 sequence is CASRREGGTDTQYF. CDR3 bases: TGTGCCAGCAGGCGGGAGGGAGGCACAGATACGCAGTATTTT.

This clonotype was counted between two and nine times. The CDR3 DNA follows: TGCGCCAGCAGCCAAGATCTTCAGAACTCTGGGGCCAACGTCCTGACTTTC. Residues: CASSQDLQNSGANVLTF. The chain joins TRBV4-3 to TRBJ2-6; D call uncertain. Trimming took 0 bases from V and 0 from J, leaving 9 bases between them. In germline, CDR1 is LGHNA, CDR2 YSLEER. The CDR3 is 17 amino acids.